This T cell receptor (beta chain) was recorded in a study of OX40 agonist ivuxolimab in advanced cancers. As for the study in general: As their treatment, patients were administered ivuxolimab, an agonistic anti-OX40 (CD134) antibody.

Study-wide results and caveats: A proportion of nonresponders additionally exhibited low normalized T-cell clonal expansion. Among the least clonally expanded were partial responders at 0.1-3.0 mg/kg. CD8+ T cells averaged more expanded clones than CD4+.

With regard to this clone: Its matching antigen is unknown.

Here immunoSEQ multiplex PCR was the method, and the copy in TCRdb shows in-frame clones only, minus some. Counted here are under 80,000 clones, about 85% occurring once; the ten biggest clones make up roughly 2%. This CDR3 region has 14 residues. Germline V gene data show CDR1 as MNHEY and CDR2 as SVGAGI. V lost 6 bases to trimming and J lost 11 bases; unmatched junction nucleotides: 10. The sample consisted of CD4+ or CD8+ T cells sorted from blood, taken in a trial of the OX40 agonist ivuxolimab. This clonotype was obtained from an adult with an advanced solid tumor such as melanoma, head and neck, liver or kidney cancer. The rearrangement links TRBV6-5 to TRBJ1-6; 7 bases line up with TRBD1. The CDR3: CASSTNRGLTPLHF. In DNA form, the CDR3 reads TGTGCCAGCAGCACCAACAGGGGACTAACACCCCTCCACTTT.